These 9 T cell receptor beta chains originate from one sample sequenced in a study of Tregs in tolerant kidney transplant recipients. The nonmyeloablative bone marrow transplants came from related graft donors, with transient mixed chimerism. The method was immunoSEQ multiplex PCR; TCRdb's version includes in-frame clones alone and lacks a portion of them. The table lists more than 70,000 clones, 91% of them singletons, with 1.6% in the top ten. The sequences come from CD4+ T cells from blood (PBMCs), collected 24 months after the transplant. The receptors stem from a human patient who received a combined kidney and bone marrow transplant. A share of the T cells may be of graft donor origin.

The chain uses TRBV5-1 and TRBJ1-1, with D hard to call. The V end was cut by 0 bases, the J end by 6 bases, with 12 bases between. This CDR3 comprises 14 residues. Germline V gene sequence: CDR1 SGHRS, CDR2 YFSETQ. The CDR3 loop reads CASSLGPSGSEAFF. CDR3 nucleotide sequence: TGCGCCAGCAGCTTGGGTCCCTCGGGGTCTGAAGCTTTCTTT.

The chain employs TRBV5-1 and TRBJ1-2; 12 nucleotides line up with TRBD1. The CDR3 consists of 15 residues. Per germline, CDR1 SGHRS and CDR2 YFSETQ. Unmatched junction bases numbered 5, after V lost 0 bases and J lost 8 bases. For the CDR3, the DNA is TGCGCCAGCAGCTTGGCCGGGACAGGGGGCCACGGCTACACCTTC. Its translation is CASSLAGTGGHGYTF.

V usage is TRBV7-6 and J usage is TRBJ2-3, with 10 nucleotides matching TRBD2. Trimming cost V 5 bases and J 2 bases; bases outside gene matches: 13. This CDR3 contains 18 residues. Germline CDR1 is SGHVS and CDR2 is FNYEAQ. This chain's CDR3 is CASSPGGFSGRPTDTQYF. The CDR3, as DNA: TGTGCCAGCAGCCCAGGGGGGTTTAGCGGGAGGCCCACAGATACGCAGTATTTT.

This clone was counted once. The genes are TRBV7-2 and TRBJ2-1, with a possible D match to TRBD2 (5 bases). CDR1 SGHTA and CDR2 FQGNSA come from the germline V gene. With 4 bases removed from V and 5 bases from J, the gap between germline ends came to 18 bases. The CDR3 consists of 16 residues. The CDR3 nucleotides are TGTGCCAGCAGCTCCAATCGGGCTAGGGAGAACAATGAGCAGTTCTTC. Its protein is CASSSNRARENNEQFF. Variable domain in full (rest from reference TRBV7-2 and TRBJ2-1): GAGVSQSPSNKVTEKGKDVELRCDPISGHTALYWYRQSLGQGLEFLIYFQGNSAPDKSGLPSDRFSAERTGGSVSTLTIQRTQQEDSAVYLCASSSNRARENNEQFFGPGTRLTVL.

The genes are TRBV27 and TRBJ2-2, with D unclear. The CDR3 length is 17 residues. In germline, CDR1 is MNHEY, CDR2 SMNVEV (reference sequence). V was pared by 8 bases and J by 5 bases, with 24 bases between. This CDR3 is CASALQWSRYPTGELFF. The CDR3 DNA sequence: TGTGCCAGCGCCCTTCAGTGGAGCCGCTACCCAACCGGGGAGCTGTTTTTT.

The V call is TRBV7-7, the J call TRBJ2-3, with 10 bases identical to TRBD2. J gave up 2 bases and V 5 bases, and 13 bases lay outside the gene matches. The CDR3 has 18 residues. Germline values: CDR1 SSHAT, CDR2 FNYEAQ (reference sequence). CDR3 sequence: CASSPRIAGLASTDTQYF. CDR3 DNA sequence: TGTGCCAGCAGCCCCAGAATTGCGGGACTAGCGTCCACAGATACGCAGTATTTT.

The chain joins TRBV7-9 to TRBJ1-6; no clear D. The germline CDR1 and CDR2 sequences are SEHNR and FQNEAQ (reference sequence). This CDR3 is 14 amino acids long. V was cut by 1 base and J by 8 bases, with 9 bases left in between. CDR3 coding DNA: TGTGCCAGCAGCTTAGAGCTCAGCGATTCACCCCTCCACTTT. Translating it yields CASSLELSDSPLHF.

V gene TRBV4-1 combines with J gene TRBJ2-7; 8 bases agree with TRBD1. Germline V CDR1 and CDR2: MGHRA, YSYEKL. The CDR3 loop spans 15 amino acids. Losses at the gene ends were 3 bases for V and 0 bases for J; bases not matched to a gene: 4. The CDR3 sequence is CASSQDRVGSYEQYF. CDR3 DNA: TGCGCCAGCAGCCAGGACAGGGTTGGCTCCTACGAGCAGTACTTC.

The chain uses TRBV20-1 and TRBJ1-2, with unresolved D. The ends were cut back, 7 bases at V and 2 bases at J, with 5 bases in the middle. CDR1 DFQATT and CDR2 SNEGSKA come from the germline V gene (reference sequence). The CDR3 totals 10 residues. The DNA of the CDR3 is TGCAGTGGAGGGAACTATGGCTACACCTTC. This codes for CSGGNYGYTF.